This entry lists 3 T cell receptor beta chains sequenced from one sample in a study of HIV-infected patients and healthy controls. Reverse transcription used 450 to 550 ng RNA and constant-region primers for alpha and beta. Separate chain-specific third strand synthesis with multiplexing indices produced the alpha and beta libraries. TCRdb re-called the 5' RACE reads through MiXCR, storing one row per CDR3 protein. The table shows approximately 8,000 distinct CDR3 sequences, with roughly 10% occurring only once. No cell fractionation was done, so the repertoire covers all unsorted peripheral blood T cells. The sequences come from blood, collected before antiretroviral therapy. The source of these receptors is an adult with HIV infection.

The sample holds many counts of this clonotype. The J gene is TRBJ2-7, the V gene TRBV7-9; weak D call: TRBD1 (5 bases). In germline, CDR1 is SEHNR, CDR2 FQNEAQ (reference sequence). The length of the CDR3 is 14 residues. V lost 5 bases and J lost 5, with 16 bases in between. The DNA of the CDR3 is TGTGCCAGCAGCGCCTACCAGGGTTTCGACGAGCAGTACTTC. As protein: CASSAYQGFDEQYF.

This clonotype was detected many times. This chain uses TRBV9 with TRBJ1-1; D ambiguous. Trimming took 0 bases from V and 3 from J, leaving 15 bases between them. CDR3 length: 16 amino acids. In germline, CDR1 is SGDLS, CDR2 YYNGEE. CDR3 DNA sequence: TGTGCCAGCAGCGTAGCACAGTTTCATGGTGACACTGAAGCTTTCTTT. It translates to CASSVAQFHGDTEAFF.

This clonotype was counted at least ten times. This chain uses TRBV29-1 with TRBJ2-5; D is ambiguous. Germline-derived CDR1 and CDR2 are SQVTM and ANQGSEA. The CDR3 spans 14 residues. The V and J ends lost 0 bases and 5 bases respectively, with 13 bases between them. The CDR3 spells CSVEDRELGETQYF. The CDR3 DNA sequence: TGCAGCGTTGAAGACAGAGAGTTAGGGGAGACCCAGTACTTC.